These 25 T cell receptor beta chains were sequenced from one sample in a study of OX40 agonist ivuxolimab in advanced cancers. The method behind the library was the immunoSEQ multiplex PCR assay. Sourced from immuneACCESS, this table was stored by TCRdb with only in-frame sequences that have V and J called. A share of the clones is absent; for the studies checked, an unresolved V gene accounts for under half, and the remainder has no known explanation. This sample holds 45,000 to 60,000 clones; 83% were observed only once. Of the sample, approximately 3.3% is held by the ten largest clones. The specimen was CD4+ or CD8+ T cells sorted from blood, collected in a trial of the OX40 agonist ivuxolimab. The receptors shown here come from an adult with an advanced solid tumor such as melanoma, head and neck, liver or kidney cancer.

This clone was seen just once. The chain recombines TRBV7-2 with TRBJ1-4, with D perhaps matching TRBD1 (5 bases). The CDR3 contains 14 residues. Germline values: CDR1 SGHTA, CDR2 FQGNSA. Trimming took off 5 bases at V and 7 bases at J, with 14 bases between the two ends. The CDR3 bases are TGTGCCAGCAGCGGTGGGGGTGGAGGTGAAAAACTGTTTTTT. It specifies CASSGGGGGEKLFF. The full variable domain, its missing parts supplied by reference TRBV7-2 and TRBJ1-4, is GAGVSQSPSNKVTEKGKDVELRCDPISGHTALYWYRQSLGQGLEFLIYFQGNSAPDKSGLPSDRFSAERTGGSVSTLTIQRTQQEDSAVYLCASSGGGGGEKLFFGSGTQLSVL.

This clone was detected only a few times. J is TRBJ2-7 and V is TRBV5-1, with D hard to call. V was clipped by 9 bases and J by 3 bases, with 1 base between them. Germline V CDR1 and CDR2: SGHRS, YFSETQ. The CDR3 is 8 amino acids. The CDR3 DNA is TGCGCCAACTACGAGCAGTACTTC. Translating gives CANYEQYF.

CDR3 region: CASSTTTGGLWVEQYF. The DNA for the CDR3 is TGTGCCAGTAGTACAACTACCGGAGGGTTATGGGTCGAGCAGTACTTC. This chain uses TRBV19 with TRBJ2-7; D possibly corresponds to TRBD2 (6 bases). With 4 bases removed from V and 6 bases from J, the gap between germline ends came to 22 bases. This CDR3 spans 16 amino acids. Germline lookup yields CDR1 LNHDA and CDR2 SQIVND (reference sequence).

The chain carries TRBV2 and TRBJ2-1, with D maybe TRBD1 (5 bases). V lost 5 bases, J lost 1 base, and 12 bases lay in between. This CDR3 contains 15 residues. The germline V gene encodes CDR1 SNHLY and CDR2 FYNNEI. The CDR3 sequence: CASSTDRPSYNEQFF. The CDR3 coding sequence is TGTGCCAGCAGTACCGACAGACCGTCCTACAATGAGCAGTTCTTC.

V is TRBV4-1 and J is TRBJ1-1; D remains ambiguous. Trimming removed 0 bases from V and 0 bases from J, with 5 bases in between. Germline V gene data show CDR1 as MGHRA and CDR2 as YSYEKL. The CDR3 loop spans 14 amino acids. The CDR3 region is CASSQDIMNTEAFF. DNA of the CDR3: TGCGCCAGCAGCCAAGATATCATGAACACTGAAGCTTTCTTT.

The chain combines TRBV5-8 with TRBJ1-2, with TRBD1 identical over 8 bases. V dropped 1 base and J dropped 8; count of bases not matched to a gene: 7. The CDR3 consists of 14 residues. CDR1 SGHTS and CDR2 YDEGEE come from the germline V gene. This CDR3 reads CASSLTGTGRGYTF. CDR3 DNA: TGTGCCAGCAGCTTGACTGGGACAGGCAGGGGCTACACCTTC.

The gene calls are TRBV11-2 and TRBJ2-1; 8 bases are shared with TRBD2. Germline V gene data show CDR1 as SGHAT and CDR2 as FQNNGV. This CDR3 has 13 residues. J gave up 9 bases and V 7 bases, and 8 bases lay outside the gene matches. The CDR3 loop reads CASTRLARSEQFF. The CDR3, as DNA: TGTGCCAGCACCCGACTAGCGAGGAGTGAGCAGTTCTTC.

The V gene is TRBV6-6, the J gene TRBJ1-1; D is ambiguous. The V gene's germline CDR1 is MNHNY and CDR2 SVGAGI (reference sequence). V was clipped by 5 bases and J by 2 bases, with 12 bases between them. The CDR3 has 14 amino acids. In DNA form, the CDR3 reads TGTGCCAGCAGTGCGGACTGGGCCAACACTGAAGCTTTCTTT. Encoded protein: CASSADWANTEAFF.

The chain uses TRBV11-3 and TRBJ2-1, with 14 bases identical to TRBD2. Germline V CDR1 and CDR2: SGHNT, YENEEA. This CDR3 comprises 16 residues. The V segment lost 5 bases and the J segment 8 bases; nucleotides outside the gene matches: 8. The CDR3 DNA is TGTGCCAGCAGCACACGGACTAGCGGGAGGTTCGATGAGCAGTTCTTC. Its protein product is CASSTRTSGRFDEQFF. The full variable domain, with the rest looked up from reference TRBV11-3 and TRBJ2-1, is EAGVVQSPRYKIIEKKQPVAFWCNPISGHNTLYWYLQNLGQGPELLIRYENEEAVDDSQLPKDRFSAERLKGVDSTLKIQPAELGDSAVYLCASSTRTSGRFDEQFFGPGTRLTVL.

V and J are TRBV2 and TRBJ1-1, with 8 positions matching TRBD1. Trimming cost V 10 bases and J 1 base; bases outside gene matches: 5. The CDR3 runs 13 residues. CDR1 and CDR2 (germline): SNHLY, FYNNEI. CDR3 sequence reads: CATADRANTEAFF. The CDR3, as DNA: TGTGCCACAGCGGACAGGGCGAACACTGAAGCTTTCTTT.

The V call is TRBV2, the J call TRBJ2-5; D remains unclear. The V end lost 7 bases, the J end lost 7 bases, and 19 bases lay between the germline ends. This CDR3 has 14 amino acids. The germline gives CDR1 SNHLY, CDR2 FYNNEI. The DNA of the CDR3 is TGTGCCAGCACCGGTTCAGCGAAAATGGGGACCCAGTACTTC. Its translation is CASTGSAKMGTQYF.

The chain employs TRBV5-1 and TRBJ2-3; no firm D call. V was clipped by 0 bases and J by 2 bases, with 13 bases between them. The length of the CDR3 is 16 residues. The V gene's germline CDR1 is SGHRS and CDR2 YFSETQ. The CDR3: CASSLGPPINTDTQYF. The CDR3 DNA is TGCGCCAGCAGCTTGGGGCCCCCCATTAACACAGATACGCAGTATTTT. Together with reference TRBV5-1 and TRBJ2-3, the CDR3 gives the full variable domain: KAGVTQTPRYLIKTRGQQVTLSCSPISGHRSVSWYQQTPGQGLQFLFEYFSETQRNKGNFPGRFSGRQFSNSRSEMNVSTLELGDSALYLCASSLGPPINTDTQYFGPGTRLTVL.

J is TRBJ2-1 and V is TRBV6-1; perhaps TRBD1 as D (5 bases). This CDR3 is 16 amino acids long. CDR1 is MNHNS, CDR2 SASEGT, per germline. Trimming pared 0 bases from V and 6 bases from J, leaving 15 bases between. The CDR3 loop is CASSEAGQGVVNEQFF. As DNA, the CDR3 is TGTGCCAGCAGTGAAGCTGGCCAGGGCGTCGTCAATGAGCAGTTCTTC.

This clone occurred once. This chain joins TRBV28 and TRBJ2-2; D not resolved. The ends were cut back, 6 bases at V and 4 bases at J, with 9 bases in the middle. Germline-derived CDR1 and CDR2 are MDHEN and SYDVKM. CDR3 length: 13 amino acids. CDR3 protein: CASRRDSTGELFF. The CDR3 nucleotides are TGTGCCAGCAGGCGCGATAGCACCGGGGAGCTGTTTTTT.

This clone was seen a handful of times. J is TRBJ1-6 and V is TRBV30; no firm D call. The CDR3 runs 13 residues. V was trimmed by 0 bases and J by 10 bases, leaving 10 bases between them. Germline lookup yields CDR1 GTSNPN and CDR2 SVGIG (reference sequence). As DNA, the CDR3 is TGTGCCTGGAGTGTAGGTGGGTCGTCACCCCTCCACTTT. Translation: CAWSVGGSSPLHF.

This clone was picked up a small number of times. This chain connects TRBV7-8 to TRBJ1-1; the D is unclear. The germline CDR1 and CDR2 sequences are SGHVS and FQNEAQ. Trimming left V 5 bases short and J 3 bases short, with 19 bases between. This CDR3 spans 16 amino acids. As DNA, the CDR3 is TGTGCCAGCAGCCCCCGTCGAGAGGGTAGGGACACTGAAGCTTTCTTT. It translates to CASSPRREGRDTEAFF. Variable domain in full (rest from reference TRBV7-8 and TRBJ1-1): GAGVSQSPRYKVAKRGQDVALRCDPISGHVSLFWYQQALGQGPEFLTYFQNEAQLDKSGLPSDRFFAERPEGSVSTLKIQRTQQEDSAVYLCASSPRREGRDTEAFFGQGTRLTVV.

This sequence joins TRBV10-2 and TRBJ2-7; D unresolved. In germline, CDR1 is WSHSY, CDR2 SAAADI. The CDR3 totals 11 residues. Trimming cost V 6 bases and J 3 bases, with 6 bases left between them. The CDR3 loop is CASSGNYEQYF. The CDR3 DNA reads TGCGCCAGCAGCGGTAACTACGAGCAGTACTTC.

The chain joins TRBV25-1 to TRBJ1-1; D is undetermined. V lost 5 bases and J 1 base, leaving 11 bases between the germline ends. The CDR3 spans 14 residues. The germline gives CDR1 MGHDK, CDR2 SYGVNS. The CDR3 protein is CASSNPPENTEAFF. The CDR3 nucleotides read TGTGCCAGCAGTAACCCCCCTGAGAACACTGAAGCTTTCTTT.

The chain joins TRBV7-9 to TRBJ2-1, with D possibly TRBD2 on 5 matching bases. This CDR3 comprises 11 residues. Trimming left V 3 bases short and J 10 bases short, with 7 bases between. Germline V gene lookup returns CDR1 SEHNR and CDR2 FQNEAQ (reference sequence). DNA of the CDR3: TGTGCCAGCAGCTTCGGGGTGGAGCAGTTCTTC. It is translated as CASSFGVEQFF.

The chain links TRBV18 to TRBJ1-5; D is ambiguous. The CDR3 runs to 13 residues. Germline V gene sequence: CDR1 KGHSH, CDR2 LQKENI. V lost 1 base, J lost 5 bases, and 6 bases lay in between. The CDR3 bases are TGTGCCAGCTCACCACGTCAGGATCAGCCCCAGCATTTT. Protein sequence: CASSPRQDQPQHF.

This clone was found a few times. This chain joins TRBV6-1 and TRBJ2-1, with a weak D call TRBD2 (5 bases). Looked up from germline, CDR1 is MNHNS and CDR2 is SASEGT. This CDR3 region has 15 residues. The V end lost 4 bases, the J end lost 8 bases, and 18 bases lay between the germline ends. The CDR3 reads CASSGGLPRDYEQFF. The CDR3 DNA reads as TGTGCCAGCAGTGGAGGGCTCCCCCGAGACTATGAGCAGTTCTTC.

This chain uses TRBV19 with TRBJ1-5; D is uncertain. Germline lookup yields CDR1 LNHDA and CDR2 SQIVND (reference sequence). Trimming removed 10 bases from V and 0 bases from J, with 13 bases in between. The CDR3 has 14 amino acids. Here the CDR3 DNA reads TGTGCCACTAAAGGGATGCATAGCAATCAGCCCCAGCATTTT. It is translated as CATKGMHSNQPQHF.

J is TRBJ2-7 and V is TRBV11-2; the match to TRBD1 covers 9 bases. CDR3 length: 15 residues. CDR1 is SGHAT, CDR2 FQNNGV, per germline. V dropped 5 bases and J dropped 6; count of bases not matched to a gene: 11. The CDR3 reads CASSRIPGQGLEQYF. The CDR3 bases are TGTGCCAGCAGCCGGATCCCGGGACAGGGCCTCGAGCAGTACTTC.

The chain has TRBV5-4 and TRBJ2-5, with 9 bases that match TRBD1. V lost 4 bases, J lost 11 bases, and 9 bases stayed unmatched. CDR1 is SGHNT and CDR2 is YYREEE in the germline V gene (reference sequence). The length of the CDR3 is 13 residues. CDR3 loop: CASSQGQGWEQYF. DNA for the CDR3: TGTGCCAGCAGCCAGGGACAGGGTTGGGAGCAGTACTTC.

The chain carries TRBV5-1 and TRBJ1-5; D not resolved. The CDR3 runs to 17 residues. The germline V and J ends were trimmed by 2 bases and 2 bases, with 17 bases remaining between them. CDR1 and CDR2 (germline): SGHRS, YFSETQ. DNA for the CDR3: TGCGCCAGCAGCTTACGGCCTCTTAACGAGGGCAATCAGCCCCAGCATTTT. This translates into CASSLRPLNEGNQPQHF.